These T cell receptor beta chains were read from a single sample in a study of blood T cells in healthy people across ages. Each CDR3 protein is one row after TCRdb ran MiXCR on the 5' RACE reads. Here the sample spans around 1,600,000 distinct CDR3 sequences, roughly 43% being singletons. The sequencing input was blood. The receptors here all came from a woman aged 18-30 years in good health. The CDR3 runs from the conserved cysteine through the conserved F or W. D genes are given only for firm matches. Rows may omit the clone size; those that give it use once, few, many or a size class.

>TRBV11-2|13|TRBJ1-1|.|.
CASRASWGTEAFF
TGTGCCAGCAGGGCCTCGTGGGGAACTGAAGCTTTCTTT
>TRBV14|16|TRBJ2-7|.|few
CASSLRGWAHSYEQYF
TGTGCCAGCAGCCTCCGAGGATGGGCGCACTCCTACGAGCAGTACTTC
>TRBV6-2/TRBV6-3|16|TRBJ2-5|.|.
CASSYSIGGGWETQYF
TGTGCCAGCAGTTACTCGATTGGTGGAGGGTGGGAGACCCAGTACTTC
>TRBV24-1|15|TRBJ2-3|TRBD1|.
CATSANRGPTDTQYF
TGTGCCACCAGTGCGAACAGGGGGCCGACAGATACGCAGTATTTT
>TRBV5-1|16|TRBJ1-5|.|.
CASSLLPGGGFQPQHF
TGCGCCAGCAGCTTACTTCCGGGTGGGGGCTTTCAGCCCCAGCATTTT
>TRBV4-1|17|TRBJ2-1|TRBD1|.
CASSRLQGVNTYNEQFF
TGCGCCAGCAGCCGCTTACAGGGGGTAAACACCTACAATGAGCAGTTCTTC
>TRBV21-1|16|TRBJ2-1|.|few
CASSKARGSTYNEQFF
TGTGCCAGCAGCAAAGCGCGCGGCAGTACCTACAATGAGCAGTTCTTC
>TRBV27|12|TRBJ2-1|.|few
CASGTQYNEQFF
TGTGCCAGCGGGACGCAGTACAATGAGCAGTTCTTC
>TRBV27|14|TRBJ1-1|.|few
CASSFRGDGTEAFF
TGTGCCAGCAGTTTCCGCGGGGACGGCACTGAAGCTTTCTTT
>TRBV7-2|15|TRBJ2-7|.|few
CASSSGTSISYEQYF
TGTGCCAGCAGCTCCGGGACATCGATTTCCTACGAGCAGTACTTC
>TRBV6-5|15|TRBJ1-4|.|.
CASSYEAATNEKLFF
TGTGCCAGCAGTTACGAGGCCGCAACTAATGAAAAACTGTTTTTT
>TRBV10-3|16|TRBJ2-7|TRBD2|once
CAISVGLAGGRNEQYF
TGTGCCATCAGTGTGGGACTAGCGGGGGGAAGGAATGAGCAGTACTTC
>TRBV3-1|15|TRBJ1-1|.|.
CASSPFTTGEVEAFF
TGTGCCAGCAGCCCGTTCACAACGGGGGAAGTTGAAGCTTTCTTT
>TRBV12-3/TRBV12-4|18|TRBJ2-5|TRBD1|.
CASSVHKLGQGSRETQYF
TGTGCCAGCAGTGTCCATAAATTAGGACAGGGGTCAAGGGAGACCCAGTACTTC
>TRBV3-1|15|TRBJ2-1|TRBD2|.
CASSPIRGAYNEQFF
TGTGCCAGCAGCCCCATTCGGGGGGCCTACAATGAGCAGTTCTTC
>TRBV12-3/TRBV12-4|14|TRBJ1-1|.|.
CASSYDRPNTEAFF
TGTGCCAGCAGTTATGACCGCCCTAACACTGAAGCTTTCTTT